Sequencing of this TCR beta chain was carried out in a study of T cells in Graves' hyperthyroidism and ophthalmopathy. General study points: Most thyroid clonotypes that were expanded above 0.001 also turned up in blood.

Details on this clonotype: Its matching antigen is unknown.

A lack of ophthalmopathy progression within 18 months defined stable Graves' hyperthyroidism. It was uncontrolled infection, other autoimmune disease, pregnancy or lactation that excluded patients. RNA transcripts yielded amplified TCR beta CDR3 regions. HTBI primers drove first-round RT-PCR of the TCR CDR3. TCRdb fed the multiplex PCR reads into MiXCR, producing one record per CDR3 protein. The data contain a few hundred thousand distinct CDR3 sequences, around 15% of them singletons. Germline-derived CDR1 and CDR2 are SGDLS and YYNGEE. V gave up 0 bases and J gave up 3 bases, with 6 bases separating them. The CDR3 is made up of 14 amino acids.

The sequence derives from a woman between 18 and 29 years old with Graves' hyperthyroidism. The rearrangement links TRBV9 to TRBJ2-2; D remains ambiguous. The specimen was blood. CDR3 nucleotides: TGTGCCAGCAGCGTAGGGCAGTACACCGGGGAGCTGTTTTTT. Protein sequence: CASSVGQYTGELFF. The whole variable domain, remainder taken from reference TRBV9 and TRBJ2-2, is DSGVTQTPKHLITATGQRVTLRCSPRSGDLSVYWYQQSLDQGLQFLIQYYNGEERAKGNILERFSAQQFPDLHSELNLSSLELGDSALYFCASSVGQYTGELFFGEGSRLTVL.